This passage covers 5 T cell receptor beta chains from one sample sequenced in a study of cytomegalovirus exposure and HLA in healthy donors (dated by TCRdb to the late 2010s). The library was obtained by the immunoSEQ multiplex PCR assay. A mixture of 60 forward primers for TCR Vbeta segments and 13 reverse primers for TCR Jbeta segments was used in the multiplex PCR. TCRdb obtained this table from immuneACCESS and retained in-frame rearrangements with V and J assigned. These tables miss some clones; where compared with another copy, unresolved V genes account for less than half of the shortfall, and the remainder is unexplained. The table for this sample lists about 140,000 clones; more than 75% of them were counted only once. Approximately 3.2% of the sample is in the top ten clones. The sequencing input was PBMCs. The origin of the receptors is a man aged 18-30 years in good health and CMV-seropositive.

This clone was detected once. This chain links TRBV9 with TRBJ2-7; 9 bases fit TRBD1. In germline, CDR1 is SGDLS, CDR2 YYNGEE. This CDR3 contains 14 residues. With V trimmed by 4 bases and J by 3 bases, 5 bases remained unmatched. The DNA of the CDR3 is TGTGCCAGCAGCACAAGGGGACAGGGCTACGAGCAGTACTTC. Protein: CASSTRGQGYEQYF.

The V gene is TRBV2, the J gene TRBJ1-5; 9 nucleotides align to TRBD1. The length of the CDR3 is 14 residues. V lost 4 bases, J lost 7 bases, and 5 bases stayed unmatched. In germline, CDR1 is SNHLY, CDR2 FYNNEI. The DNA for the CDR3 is TGTGCCAGCAGTGGAACAGGGGGCGACCAGCCCCAGCATTTT. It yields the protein CASSGTGGDQPQHF.

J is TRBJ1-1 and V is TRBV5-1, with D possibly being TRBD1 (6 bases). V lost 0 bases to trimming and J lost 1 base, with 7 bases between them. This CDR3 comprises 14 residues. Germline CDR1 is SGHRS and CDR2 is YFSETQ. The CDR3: CASSLEGQNTEAFF. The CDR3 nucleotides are TGCGCCAGCAGCTTGGAGGGACAGAACACTGAAGCTTTCTTT.

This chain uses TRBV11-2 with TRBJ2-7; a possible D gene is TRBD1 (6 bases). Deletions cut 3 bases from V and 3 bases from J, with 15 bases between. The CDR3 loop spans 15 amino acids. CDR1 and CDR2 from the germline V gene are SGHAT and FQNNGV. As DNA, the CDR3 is TGTGCCAGCAGCTTCCCCCGCACAGGGTACTACGAGCAGTACTTC. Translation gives CASSFPRTGYYEQYF.

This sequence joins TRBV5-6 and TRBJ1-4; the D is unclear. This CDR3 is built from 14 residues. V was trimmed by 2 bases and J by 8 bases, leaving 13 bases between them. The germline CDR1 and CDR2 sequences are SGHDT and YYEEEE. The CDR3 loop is CASSFRESNEKLFF. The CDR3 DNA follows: TGTGCCAGCAGCTTCCGGGAAAGTAACGAAAAACTGTTTTTT.